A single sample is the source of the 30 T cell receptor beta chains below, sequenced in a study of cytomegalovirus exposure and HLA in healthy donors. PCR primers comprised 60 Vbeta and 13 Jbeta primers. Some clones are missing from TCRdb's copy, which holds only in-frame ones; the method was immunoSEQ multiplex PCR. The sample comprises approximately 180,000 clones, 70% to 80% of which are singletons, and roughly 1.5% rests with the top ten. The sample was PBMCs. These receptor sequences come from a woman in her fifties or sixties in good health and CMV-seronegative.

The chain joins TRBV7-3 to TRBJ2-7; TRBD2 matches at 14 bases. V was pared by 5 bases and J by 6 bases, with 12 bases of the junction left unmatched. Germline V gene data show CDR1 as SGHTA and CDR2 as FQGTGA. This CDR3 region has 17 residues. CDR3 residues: CASSPGLAGGPLREQYF. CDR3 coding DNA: TGTGCCAGCAGCCCCGGACTAGCGGGAGGTCCATTACGCGAGCAGTACTTC.

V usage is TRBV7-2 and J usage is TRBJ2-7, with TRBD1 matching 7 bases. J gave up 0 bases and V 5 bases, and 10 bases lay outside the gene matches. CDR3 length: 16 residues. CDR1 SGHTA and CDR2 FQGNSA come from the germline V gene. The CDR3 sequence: CASSLGQASRSYEQYF. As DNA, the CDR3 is TGTGCCAGCAGCCTAGGACAGGCTTCTCGCTCCTACGAGCAGTACTTC.

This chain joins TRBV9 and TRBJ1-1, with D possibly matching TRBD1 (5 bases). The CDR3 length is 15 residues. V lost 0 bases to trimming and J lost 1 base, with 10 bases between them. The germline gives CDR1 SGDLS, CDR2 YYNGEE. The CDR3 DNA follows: TGTGCCAGCAGCGTAGGTTGGGGGGGGAACACTGAAGCTTTCTTT. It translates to CASSVGWGGNTEAFF.

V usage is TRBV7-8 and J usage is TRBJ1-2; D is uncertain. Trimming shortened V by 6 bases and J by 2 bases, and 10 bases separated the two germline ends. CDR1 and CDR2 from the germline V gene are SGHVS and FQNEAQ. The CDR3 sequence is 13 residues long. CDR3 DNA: TGTGCCAGCAGTGTCCGGGGAAACTATGGCTACACCTTC. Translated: CASSVRGNYGYTF.

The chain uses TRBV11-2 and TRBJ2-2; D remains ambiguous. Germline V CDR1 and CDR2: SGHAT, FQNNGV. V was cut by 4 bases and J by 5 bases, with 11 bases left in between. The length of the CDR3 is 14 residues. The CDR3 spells CASSSFLGTGELFF. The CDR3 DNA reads TGTGCCAGCAGCTCCTTCCTCGGTACCGGGGAGCTGTTTTTT.

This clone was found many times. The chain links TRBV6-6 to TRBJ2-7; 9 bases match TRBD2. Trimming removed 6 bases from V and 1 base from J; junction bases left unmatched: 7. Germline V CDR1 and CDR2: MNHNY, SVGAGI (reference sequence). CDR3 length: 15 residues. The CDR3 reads CASRPGLARSYEQYF. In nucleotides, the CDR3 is TGTGCCAGCAGACCCGGACTAGCGAGATCCTACGAGCAGTACTTC.

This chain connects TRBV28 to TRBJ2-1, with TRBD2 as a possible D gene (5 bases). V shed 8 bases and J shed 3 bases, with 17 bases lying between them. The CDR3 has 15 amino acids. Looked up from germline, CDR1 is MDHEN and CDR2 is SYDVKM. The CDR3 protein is CASDKDSPLYNEQFF. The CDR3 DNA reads TGTGCCAGCGACAAGGACTCACCCCTCTACAATGAGCAGTTCTTC.

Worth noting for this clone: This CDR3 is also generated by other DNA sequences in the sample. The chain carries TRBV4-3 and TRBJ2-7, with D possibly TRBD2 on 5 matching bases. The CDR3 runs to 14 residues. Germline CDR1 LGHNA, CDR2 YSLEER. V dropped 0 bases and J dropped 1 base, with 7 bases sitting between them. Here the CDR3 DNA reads TGCGCCAGCAGCCAAGAAAGAGGGTCCTACGAGCAGTACTTC. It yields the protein CASSQERGSYEQYF.

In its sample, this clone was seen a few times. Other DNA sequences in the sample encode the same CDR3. The CDR3 loop reads CASSRQGSSYEQYF. The CDR3 nucleotides read TGTGCCAGCTCCCGACAGGGAAGCTCCTACGAGCAGTACTTC. The chain links TRBV2 to TRBJ2-7; 7 positions match TRBD1. Germline trimming cut 8 bases from V and 0 bases from J; bases unmatched to any gene: 7. Germline CDR1 reads SNHLY; CDR2 reads FYNNEI. The CDR3 contains 14 residues.

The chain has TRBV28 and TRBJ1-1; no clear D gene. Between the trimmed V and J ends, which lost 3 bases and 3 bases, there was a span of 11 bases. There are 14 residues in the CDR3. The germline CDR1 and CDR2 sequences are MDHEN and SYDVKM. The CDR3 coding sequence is TGTGCCAGCAGTTTTGGGGAGTGGGACACTGAAGCTTTCTTT. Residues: CASSFGEWDTEAFF.

DNA for the CDR3: TGTGCCAGCAGTTTATCGGGGGGGAGCACTGAAGCTTTCTTT. It encodes CASSLSGGSTEAFF. The chain joins TRBV27 to TRBJ1-1, with a possible D match to TRBD1 (5 bases). This CDR3 comprises 14 residues. Germline-derived CDR1 and CDR2 are MNHEY and SMNVEV (reference sequence). Trimming removed 0 bases from V and 4 bases from J, with 9 bases in between.

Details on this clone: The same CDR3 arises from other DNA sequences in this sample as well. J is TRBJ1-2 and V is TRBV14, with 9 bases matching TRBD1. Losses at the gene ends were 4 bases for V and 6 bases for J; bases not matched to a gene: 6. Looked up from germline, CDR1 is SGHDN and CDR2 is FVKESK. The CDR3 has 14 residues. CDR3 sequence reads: CASSLIRTGDGYTF. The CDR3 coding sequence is TGTGCCAGCAGCCTAATTAGGACAGGGGATGGCTACACCTTC. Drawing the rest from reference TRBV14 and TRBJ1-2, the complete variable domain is EAGVTQFPSHSVIEKGQTVTLRCDPISGHDNLYWYRRVMGKEIKFLLHFVKESKQDESGMPNNRFLAERTGGTYSTLKVQPAELEDSGVYFCASSLIRTGDGYTFGSGTRLTVV.

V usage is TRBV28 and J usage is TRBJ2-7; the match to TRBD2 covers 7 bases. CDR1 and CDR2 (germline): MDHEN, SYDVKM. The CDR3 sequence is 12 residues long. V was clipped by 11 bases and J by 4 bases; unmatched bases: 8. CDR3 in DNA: TGTGCCCACCACAGAGCGGGGTACGAGCAGTACTTC. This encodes CAHHRAGYEQYF.

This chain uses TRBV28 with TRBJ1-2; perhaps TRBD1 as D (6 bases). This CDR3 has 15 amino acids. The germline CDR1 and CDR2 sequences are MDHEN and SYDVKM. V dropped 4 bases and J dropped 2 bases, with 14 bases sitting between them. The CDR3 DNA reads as TGTGCCAGCAGTTCCTCCTGGGGGCAGAACTATGGCTACACCTTC. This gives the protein CASSSSWGQNYGYTF.

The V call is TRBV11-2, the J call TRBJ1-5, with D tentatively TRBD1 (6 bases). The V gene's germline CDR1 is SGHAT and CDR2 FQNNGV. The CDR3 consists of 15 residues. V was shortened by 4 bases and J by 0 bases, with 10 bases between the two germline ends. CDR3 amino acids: CASSSQGYSNQPQHF. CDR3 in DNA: TGTGCCAGCAGCTCACAGGGATATAGCAATCAGCCCCAGCATTTT. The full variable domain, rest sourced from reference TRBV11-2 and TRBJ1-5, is EAGVAQSPRYKIIEKRQSVAFWCNPISGHATLYWYQQILGQGPKLLIQFQNNGVVDDSQLPKDRFSAERLKGVDSTLKIQPAKLEDSAVYLCASSSQGYSNQPQHFGDGTRLSIL.

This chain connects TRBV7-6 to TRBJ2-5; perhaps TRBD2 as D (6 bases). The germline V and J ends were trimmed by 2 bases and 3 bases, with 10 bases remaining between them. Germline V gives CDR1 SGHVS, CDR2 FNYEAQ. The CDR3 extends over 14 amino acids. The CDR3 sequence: CASSLRGKEETQYF. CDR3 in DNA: TGTGCCAGCAGCTTACGGGGGAAAGAAGAGACCCAGTACTTC.

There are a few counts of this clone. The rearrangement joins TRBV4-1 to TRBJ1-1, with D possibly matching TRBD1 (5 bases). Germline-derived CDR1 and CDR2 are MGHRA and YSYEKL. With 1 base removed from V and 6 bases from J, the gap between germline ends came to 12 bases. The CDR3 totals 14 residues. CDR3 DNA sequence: TGCGCCAGCAGCCAAGCCAGGGATAACGCTGAAGCTTTCTTT. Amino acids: CASSQARDNAEAFF.

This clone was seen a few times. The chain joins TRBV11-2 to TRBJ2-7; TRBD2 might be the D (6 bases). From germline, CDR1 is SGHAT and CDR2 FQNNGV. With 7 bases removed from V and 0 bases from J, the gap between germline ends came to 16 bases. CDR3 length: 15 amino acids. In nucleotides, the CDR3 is TGTGCCAGCACCGGGGGAAAAGGGATCTCCTACGAGCAGTACTTC. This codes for CASTGGKGISYEQYF.

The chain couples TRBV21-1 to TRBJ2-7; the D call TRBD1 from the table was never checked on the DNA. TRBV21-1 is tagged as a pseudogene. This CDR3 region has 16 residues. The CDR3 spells CASSKQPGTGETKQYF. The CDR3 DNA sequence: TGTGCCAGCAGCAAACAGCCCGGGACAGGGGAAACGAAGCAGTACTTC.

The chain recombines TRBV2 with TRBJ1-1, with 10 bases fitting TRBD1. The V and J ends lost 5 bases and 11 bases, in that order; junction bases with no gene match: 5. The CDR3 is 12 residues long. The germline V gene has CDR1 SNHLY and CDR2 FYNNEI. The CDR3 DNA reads TGTGCCAGCAGTACGACAGGGGGCATGGCTTTCTTT. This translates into CASSTTGGMAFF.

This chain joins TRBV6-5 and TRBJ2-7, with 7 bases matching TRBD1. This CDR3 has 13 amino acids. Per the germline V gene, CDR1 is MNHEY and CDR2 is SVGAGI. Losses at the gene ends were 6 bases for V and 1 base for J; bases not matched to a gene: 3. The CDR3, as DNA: TGTGCCAGCAGCCGGGACAGATCCTACGAGCAGTACTTC. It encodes CASSRDRSYEQYF.

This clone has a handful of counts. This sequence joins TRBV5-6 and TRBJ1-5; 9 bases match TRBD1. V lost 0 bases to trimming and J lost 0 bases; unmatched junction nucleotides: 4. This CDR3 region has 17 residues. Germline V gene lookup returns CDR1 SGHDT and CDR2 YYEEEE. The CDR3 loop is CASSLAGTGHSNQPQHF. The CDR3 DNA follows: TGTGCCAGCAGCTTGGCCGGGACAGGGCATAGCAATCAGCCCCAGCATTTT.

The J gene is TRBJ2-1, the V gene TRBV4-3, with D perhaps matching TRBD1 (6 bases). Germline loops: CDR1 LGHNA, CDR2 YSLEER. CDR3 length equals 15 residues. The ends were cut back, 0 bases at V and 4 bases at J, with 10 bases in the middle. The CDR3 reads CASSQDRTDYNEQFF. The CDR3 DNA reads TGCGCCAGCAGCCAAGATCGGACAGATTACAATGAGCAGTTCTTC.

CDR3 coding DNA: TGCGCCAGCAGCCAATTTTTAAACACCGGGGAGCTGTTTTTT. This encodes CASSQFLNTGELFF. V usage is TRBV4-3 and J usage is TRBJ2-2; unclear D gene. The length of the CDR3 is 14 residues. Germline-derived CDR1 and CDR2 are LGHNA and YSLEER. Deletions cut 2 bases from V and 2 bases from J, with 6 bases between.

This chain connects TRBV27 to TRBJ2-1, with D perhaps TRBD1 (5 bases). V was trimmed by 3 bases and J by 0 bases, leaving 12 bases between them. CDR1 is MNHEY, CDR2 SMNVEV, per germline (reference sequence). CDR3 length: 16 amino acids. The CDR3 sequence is CASSFREFGSYNEQFF. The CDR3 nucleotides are TGTGCCAGCAGTTTCAGGGAATTCGGCTCCTACAATGAGCAGTTCTTC.

CDR3 sequence reads: CASSLYPRNTIYF. The DNA of the CDR3 is TGTGCCAGCAGCTTATATCCGCGGAACACCATATATTTT. The V gene is TRBV5-6, the J gene TRBJ1-3; D uncertain. Trimming shortened V by 2 bases and J by 7 bases, and 10 bases separated the two germline ends. CDR1 is SGHDT, CDR2 YYEEEE, per germline. The CDR3 contains 13 residues.

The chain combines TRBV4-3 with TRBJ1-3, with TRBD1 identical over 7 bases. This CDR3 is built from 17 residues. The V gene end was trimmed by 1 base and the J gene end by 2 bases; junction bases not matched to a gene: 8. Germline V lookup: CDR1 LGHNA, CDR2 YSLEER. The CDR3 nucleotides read TGCGCCAGCAGCCAAGCTAAGGGGGCCCAACCTGGAAACACCATATATTTT. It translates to CASSQAKGAQPGNTIYF.

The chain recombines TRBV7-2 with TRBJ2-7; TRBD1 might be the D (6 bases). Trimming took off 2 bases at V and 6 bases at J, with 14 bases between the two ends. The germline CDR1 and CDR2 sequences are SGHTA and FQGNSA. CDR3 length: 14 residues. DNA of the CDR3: TGTGCCAGCAGCTTAATACAGGGCAATGGCGAGCAGTACTTC. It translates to CASSLIQGNGEQYF. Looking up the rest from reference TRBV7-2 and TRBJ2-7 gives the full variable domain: GAGVSQSPSNKVTEKGKDVELRCDPISGHTALYWYRQSLGQGLEFLIYFQGNSAPDKSGLPSDRFSAERTGGSVSTLTIQRTQQEDSAVYLCASSLIQGNGEQYFGPGTRLTVT.

The CDR3 is CASSLGPGLGSPLHF. CDR3 DNA: TGCGCCAGCAGCTTGGGGCCGGGTTTGGGTTCACCCCTCCACTTT. This chain joins TRBV5-1 and TRBJ1-6; D gene ambiguous. The CDR3 covers 15 residues. V lost 0 bases and J 9 bases, leaving 13 bases between the germline ends. Per germline, CDR1 SGHRS and CDR2 YFSETQ. Using reference TRBV5-1 and TRBJ1-6 for the parts outside the CDR3, the full variable domain is KAGVTQTPRYLIKTRGQQVTLSCSPISGHRSVSWYQQTPGQGLQFLFEYFSETQRNKGNFPGRFSGRQFSNSRSEMNVSTLELGDSALYLCASSLGPGLGSPLHFGNGTRLTVT.

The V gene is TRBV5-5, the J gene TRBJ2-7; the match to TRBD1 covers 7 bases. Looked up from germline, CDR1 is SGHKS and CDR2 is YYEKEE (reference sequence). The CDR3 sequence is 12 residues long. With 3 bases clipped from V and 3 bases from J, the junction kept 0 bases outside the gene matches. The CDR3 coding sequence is TGTGCCAGCAGCTGGGACAGCTACGAGCAGTACTTC. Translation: CASSWDSYEQYF. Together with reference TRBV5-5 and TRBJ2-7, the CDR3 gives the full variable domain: DAGVTQSPTHLIKTRGQQVTLRCSPISGHKSVSWYQQVLGQGPQFIFQYYEKEERGRGNFPDRFSARQFPNYSSELNVNALLLGDSALYLCASSWDSYEQYFGPGTRLTVT.